Listed here are 20 T cell receptor beta chains from one sample, sequenced in a study of blood T cell repertoires in COVID-19. The table came from immunoSEQ multiplex PCR; TCRdb's copy has only in-frame clones and leaves some out. The sample has roughly 220,000 clones; approximately 90% are singletons. The specimen sequenced was peripheral blood. Receptors originate from a man between 25 and 39 years old who had recovered from COVID-19.

This clone occurred a few times. This chain connects TRBV6-2 or TRBV6-3 to TRBJ1-2, with TRBD1 as a possible D gene (6 bases). Trimming took off 4 bases at V and 6 bases at J, with 18 bases between the two ends. There are 15 residues in the CDR3. The germline V gene has CDR1 MNHEY and CDR2 SVGEGT. This CDR3 reads CASSSLQGSDDGYTF. DNA for the CDR3: TGTGCCAGCAGTTCCCTACAGGGAAGTGACGATGGCTACACCTTC.

The rearrangement joins TRBV6-5 to TRBJ1-4; D not certain. In germline, CDR1 is MNHEY, CDR2 SVGAGI. Trimming took off 3 bases at V and 7 bases at J, with 15 bases between the two ends. The CDR3 has 15 amino acids. CDR3 DNA sequence: TGTGCCAGCAGTTATTCGAGGGCTGTAGGTGAAAAACTGTTTTTT. Its translation is CASSYSRAVGEKLFF.

This chain uses TRBV28 with TRBJ2-7; no clear D gene. The germline V and J ends were trimmed by 4 bases and 5 bases, with 9 bases remaining between them. The CDR3 contains 12 residues. Germline V gene data show CDR1 as MDHEN and CDR2 as SYDVKM. CDR3 region: CASSSIRDEQYF. In nucleotides, the CDR3 is TGTGCCAGCAGTTCCATTCGGGACGAGCAGTACTTC.

The chain uses TRBV27 and TRBJ1-2; D gene ambiguous. Trimming pared 1 base from V and 0 bases from J, leaving 12 bases between. CDR1 and CDR2 (germline): MNHEY, SMNVEV (reference sequence). The CDR3 covers 16 residues. The CDR3 nucleotides are TGTGCCAGCAGTTTATACTTCGGGTTTTCTAACTATGGCTACACCTTC. Amino acids: CASSLYFGFSNYGYTF.

Written as DNA, the CDR3 is TGTGCCAGCAGCTTAGTTGCGGGGGGGCCCGGCGGGGAGCTGTTTTTT. It codes for CASSLVAGGPGGELFF. This chain links TRBV7-2 with TRBJ2-2; 9 bases line up with TRBD2. CDR1 SGHTA and CDR2 FQGNSA come from the germline V gene. The V segment lost 1 base and the J segment 7 bases; nucleotides outside the gene matches: 7. The CDR3 covers 16 residues.

The V gene is TRBV19, the J gene TRBJ2-2, with 8 nucleotides matching TRBD2. The V gene's germline CDR1 is LNHDA and CDR2 SQIVND (reference sequence). The CDR3 loop spans 15 amino acids. Losses at the gene ends were 4 bases for V and 5 bases for J; bases not matched to a gene: 6. CDR3 amino acids: CASSTAGEVTGELFF. Here the CDR3 DNA reads TGTGCCAGTAGTACAGCGGGGGAGGTAACCGGGGAGCTGTTTTTT.

The chain carries TRBV30 and TRBJ1-5; 7 bases are a match to TRBD1. The junction had 4 bases not matched to a gene; V was cut back by 2 bases and J by 0 bases. This CDR3 region has 15 residues. The germline gives CDR1 GTSNPN, CDR2 SVGIG (reference sequence). CDR3 loop: CAWSRGQYSNQPQHF. In DNA form, the CDR3 reads TGTGCCTGGAGTAGGGGGCAGTATAGCAATCAGCCCCAGCATTTT.

The chain joins TRBV27 to TRBJ1-2; 8 bases fit TRBD1. Per germline, CDR1 MNHEY and CDR2 SMNVEV (reference sequence). V was pared by 6 bases and J by 6 bases, with 15 bases of the junction left unmatched. This CDR3 region has 16 residues. The CDR3 here is CASSSVRGLVEDGYTF. DNA for the CDR3: TGTGCCAGCAGCTCTGTCAGGGGGCTGGTTGAGGATGGCTACACCTTC.

This clone has only one observation. This chain links TRBV5-1 with TRBJ2-5; D is possibly TRBD1 (6 bases). The V end lost 0 bases, the J end lost 0 bases, and 12 bases lay between the germline ends. The CDR3 totals 16 residues. Germline CDR1 and CDR2: SGHRS and YFSETQ. The CDR3 sequence: CASSLGTGPYQETQYF. CDR3 coding DNA: TGCGCCAGCAGCTTGGGAACAGGGCCTTACCAAGAGACCCAGTACTTC.

The chain employs TRBV6-4 and TRBJ2-1, with 8 bases matching TRBD1. The CDR3 sequence is 16 residues long. V lost 3 bases, J lost 3 bases, and 7 bases stayed unmatched. Looked up from germline, CDR1 is MRHNA and CDR2 is SNTAGT. The CDR3 bases are TGTGCCAGCAGTGATACCGGGACAGGAGTCTACAATGAGCAGTTCTTC. Encoded protein: CASSDTGTGVYNEQFF.

This chain uses TRBV11-2 with TRBJ2-3, with D maybe TRBD1 (6 bases). V was pared by 2 bases and J by 4 bases, with 13 bases between. Looked up from germline, CDR1 is SGHAT and CDR2 is FQNNGV. The CDR3 runs to 15 residues. The CDR3 DNA sequence: TGTGCCAGCAGCTTATACCCAGGGGCCGCAGATACGCAGTATTTT. This translates into CASSLYPGAADTQYF. Full variable domain (missing parts from reference TRBV11-2 and TRBJ2-3): EAGVAQSPRYKIIEKRQSVAFWCNPISGHATLYWYQQILGQGPKLLIQFQNNGVVDDSQLPKDRFSAERLKGVDSTLKIQPAKLEDSAVYLCASSLYPGAADTQYFGPGTRLTVL.

This chain links TRBV7-2 with TRBJ1-6; the match to TRBD1 covers 7 bases. The CDR3 extends over 15 amino acids. Germline V lookup: CDR1 SGHTA, CDR2 FQGNSA. J was trimmed by 5 bases and V by 5 bases; bases with no gene match: 6. CDR3 amino acids: CASSTTGTDNSPLHF. CDR3 bases: TGTGCCAGCAGCACAACCGGGACAGATAATTCACCCCTCCACTTT.

This chain uses TRBV27 with TRBJ2-7; TRBD1 agrees at 7 bases. Germline V gene lookup returns CDR1 MNHEY and CDR2 SMNVEV (reference sequence). The CDR3 spans 14 residues. With V trimmed by 6 bases and J by 4 bases, 9 bases remained unmatched. CDR3 nucleotide sequence: TGTGCCAGCAGCGCGACAGGGTCTTGGTACGAGCAGTACTTC. Translation gives CASSATGSWYEQYF.

There are a few counts of this clone. This rearrangement joins TRBV5-8 to TRBJ2-1, with D possibly TRBD2 on 5 matching bases. V was shortened by 7 bases and J by 8 bases, with 13 bases between the two germline ends. CDR1 is SGHTS and CDR2 is YDEGEE in the germline V gene. This CDR3 is built from 12 residues. In DNA, the CDR3 is TGTGCCAGCCTGAGTCGCGGGTATGAGCAGTTCTTC. This codes for CASLSRGYEQFF.

This clone was picked up many times. The chain carries TRBV11-2 and TRBJ1-1, with TRBD1 matching over 9 bases. CDR3 length: 14 residues. Germline V gives CDR1 SGHAT, CDR2 FQNNGV. The J segment lost 9 bases and the V segment lost 1 base, leaving 6 bases of the junction unmatched. CDR3 loop: CASSLGTGVNKAFF. CDR3 nucleotides: TGTGCCAGCAGCTTAGGGACAGGGGTGAACAAAGCTTTCTTT.

The chain carries TRBV18 and TRBJ2-1; D might be TRBD2 (5 bases). From germline, CDR1 is KGHSH and CDR2 LQKENI. The V end lost 4 bases, the J end lost 9 bases, and 16 bases lay between the germline ends. The length of the CDR3 is 14 residues. The CDR3: CASSLYDDGGEQFF. CDR3 in DNA: TGTGCCAGCTCACTGTATGATGACGGAGGTGAGCAGTTCTTC.

This clone was seen a few times. The chain has TRBV6-5 and TRBJ1-6, with 10 bases aligning to TRBD1. V shed 11 bases and J 7 bases; nucleotides not matched to a gene: 5. The germline gives CDR1 MNHEY, CDR2 SVGAGI. The CDR3 runs 13 residues. CDR3 coding DNA: TGTGCCGGGGGGACAGGGGACAATTCACCCCTCCACTTT. Translating gives CAGGTGDNSPLHF.

To note about this clone: The same CDR3 also results from other DNA sequences found in this sample. The chain employs TRBV9 and TRBJ1-4, with no clear D. The CDR3 consists of 13 residues. The germline V gene encodes CDR1 SGDLS and CDR2 YYNGEE. With 2 bases removed from V and 8 bases from J, the gap between germline ends came to 10 bases. The CDR3 loop reads CASSVIGGEKLFF. In DNA, the CDR3 is TGTGCCAGCAGCGTTATCGGCGGGGAAAAACTGTTTTTT. The full variable domain, completed using reference TRBV9 and TRBJ1-4, is DSGVTQTPKHLITATGQRVTLRCSPRSGDLSVYWYQQSLDQGLQFLIQYYNGEERAKGNILERFSAQQFPDLHSELNLSSLELGDSALYFCASSVIGGEKLFFGSGTQLSVL.

The chain uses TRBV5-6 and TRBJ2-3; possibly TRBD1 for D (5 bases). Germline values: CDR1 SGHDT, CDR2 YYEEEE. The germline V and J ends were trimmed by 5 bases and 6 bases, with 19 bases remaining between them. The length of the CDR3 is 15 residues. CDR3 sequence: CASRFGYRNRDTQYF. In DNA form, the CDR3 reads TGTGCCAGCAGGTTTGGGTACAGGAATCGGGATACGCAGTATTTT. The complete variable domain, with remaining parts taken from reference TRBV5-6 and TRBJ2-3, reads DAGVTQSPTHLIKTRGQQVTLRCSPKSGHDTVSWYQQALGQGPQFIFQYYEEEERQRGNFPDRFSGHQFPNYSSELNVNALLLGDSALYLCASRFGYRNRDTQYFGPGTRLTVL.

The rearrangement uses TRBV7-8 and TRBJ2-3, with 12 bases fitting TRBD2. CDR3 length equals 16 residues. J lost 1 base, V lost 3 bases, and 2 bases had no gene match. CDR1 SGHVS and CDR2 FQNEAQ come from the germline V gene. For the CDR3, the DNA is TGTGCCAGCAGCTTTTGGACTAGCGGGGGCACAGATACGCAGTATTTT. Its translation: CASSFWTSGGTDTQYF.